The clone carrying this TCR beta chain was observed a handful of times. Its antigen is not identified. Generated by immunoSEQ multiplex PCR, the TCRdb table keeps only in-frame clones and is missing some. The sample records tens of thousands of clones, over 60% being singletons. This sample is part of a study of T cell responses to AZD1222 COVID-19 vaccine. Overall study findings and caveats: Spike-specific TCRs gained breadth and depth after people received two AZD1222 doses. It was only after the peak T cell response that any repertoires were sampled. The donors showed a predominance of white British ancestry and of females, with possible underestimation of clonal diversity.

Trimming at V came to 0 bases and at J to 5 bases, leaving 7 bases not matched to a gene. The CDR3 runs to 15 residues. CDR1 SGDLS and CDR2 YYNGEE come from the germline V gene. Source: peripheral blood, taken 28 days after the second dose of the MenACWY control vaccine. The source of this sequence is an adult who received the MenACWY meningococcal vaccine as a control. The J gene is TRBJ2-5, the V gene TRBV9; 7 nucleotides agree with TRBD2. This chain's CDR3 is CASSVEGGLGETQYF. The CDR3 bases are TGTGCCAGCAGCGTAGAGGGAGGACTAGGGGAGACCCAGTACTTC.